What follows describes a single T cell receptor (beta chain). Only a few counts were recorded for this clonotype. Its antigen specificity is not known. Per-base quality was not reported, and no clone a single base away is much larger than it. These data come from a study of vaccination and CD4 T cells after COVID-19 (dated by TCRdb to 2022 to 2024). General notes on the study: SARS-CoV-2 positivity had been established in the convalescent patients by nasal swab PCR, and mild disease was recorded in about 9 of these patients and severe disease in one. The convalescent cohort comprised six males and four females, including two Hispanic individuals, seven Caucasians, two Asians and one multiracial person. Two doses of either the Pfizer-BioNTech BNT162b2 vaccine (n=8) or the Moderna mRNA-1273 vaccine (n=2) were administered to participants. Post-COVID blood samples from convalescent patients were collected a median of approximately 100 days after diagnosis, with a range of about 35 to 161 days. The time from the second vaccine dose to post-vaccine blood sampling had a median of around 72 days and ranged from about 14 to 250 days. The cultures were stimulated with overlapping spike peptide pools from SARS-CoV-2 and from the common cold coronaviruses HCoV-NL63, HCoV-OC43 and HCoV-229E. Control cultures received a CEFX viral epitope pool as the positive control, an HIV-1 Nef peptide pool as the negative control, or no peptide. In ten to eleven COVID-19 convalescent patients and 4 infection-naive healthy vaccine recipients, the spike-specific CD4+ TCR repertoire before mRNA vaccination was compared with the repertoire after mRNA vaccination. General conclusions and limits of the study: Of the vaccine-specific clones found in convalescent patients, nearly all (304 of 307) were mono-reactive for SARS-CoV-2 spike instead of being cross-reactive with common cold coronaviruses. Among convalescent patients, a median about 86% of the SARS-CoV-2-reactive clones seen after vaccination appeared only after vaccination, which suggests priming specific to the vaccine. The median number of SARS-CoV-2-reactive clonotypes rose from roughly 20 after infection to 35 to 45 after vaccination, but the change was not significant. The study included relatively few convalescent patients and did not analyze early timepoints after natural infection.

Preparation of the library involved PCR. DNA from cultured CD4+ T cells underwent TCR sequencing with the Oncomine TCR Beta short-read assay at the Johns Hopkins FTIC core. The QIAamp micro DNA kit was used to extract genomic DNA from the cultured CD4+ T cells. Oncomine TCR Beta libraries from cultured CD4+ T cells were pooled with unique dual indexes and sequenced on an Illumina iSeq 100. On the study's bioinformatics: Non-productive sequences were filtered out, and CDR3s that did not start with C, did not end with F or W, or were shorter than 7 amino acids were discarded. The MANAFEST web application was used to identify antigen-specific clonotypes by comparing peptide-stimulated wells against reference wells and other culture wells. For a clone to be called positive, the clone needed an FDR below 0.05, an odds ratio above 5, and a productive frequency above 0.1% in at least two of three replicate wells. Clonotypes that were significantly expanded in both SARS-CoV-2 spike wells and at least one common cold coronavirus spike condition were defined as cross-reactive. Using R version 3.6.1, CDR3 homology was evaluated through Levenshtein distances (stringdist) along with unrooted phylogenetic trees (ape). TCRdb's own reprocessing of the public reads used fastp at Q25 and MiXCR and kept productive beta chains. All rows with the same CDR3 protein become a single entry with the most common DNA and genes. V and J calls and clone size were set by TCRdb, not the authors. The sample table contains about 12,000 distinct CDR3 sequences; only one count was recorded for about half of them. 15% of the sample lies in the top ten.

This specimen's treatment or condition label, per the study, means: approximately 10-day PBMC culture with coronavirus spike peptide pools or control peptides (ViraFEST assay). The ViraFEST assay was used in the study, in which antigen-specific T cells were expanded with peptide pools and expanded clonotypes were subsequently identified by TCR sequencing. The positive SARS-CoV-2 PCR tests of the convalescent patients were dated from March to December 2020, before the Alpha, Beta and Delta variants emerged in the United States. Each well held roughly 2 million PBMCs cultured in IMDM containing about 5% human AB serum and approximately 9.6 IU/ml IL-2, with about 9.1 ug/ml peptide pools added. On days 3 and 7, half of the culture medium was replaced with fresh IL-2-containing medium. After about nine days of culture, CD4+ T cells were isolated by negative selection with the EasySep CD4+ T cell isolation kit. PBMCs were separated from whole blood using Ficoll-Paque Plus gradient centrifugation and then either used fresh or cryopreserved at -140C. Triplicate wells were generally used for each culture condition.

At the junction V is shortened by 5 bases and J by 4 bases; bases outside the gene matches: 6. The CDR3 has 14 amino acids, counting the end cysteine and phenylalanine. The only DNA kept is the CDR3, 42 bases in frame from the first base. CDR1 is given as SEHNR and CDR2 as FQNEAQ, both from the germline V gene (reference sequence). The sample consisted of CD4+ T cells from blood, cultured in vitro. The chain is assembled from TRBV7-9 and TRBJ1-2, and 8 junctional nucleotides match TRBD1. This TCR derives from a human donor who had recovered from COVID-19. The CDR3 is CASSPGQATYGYTF. The bases are TGTGCCAGCAGCCCGGGACAGGCGACCTATGGCTACACCTTC.